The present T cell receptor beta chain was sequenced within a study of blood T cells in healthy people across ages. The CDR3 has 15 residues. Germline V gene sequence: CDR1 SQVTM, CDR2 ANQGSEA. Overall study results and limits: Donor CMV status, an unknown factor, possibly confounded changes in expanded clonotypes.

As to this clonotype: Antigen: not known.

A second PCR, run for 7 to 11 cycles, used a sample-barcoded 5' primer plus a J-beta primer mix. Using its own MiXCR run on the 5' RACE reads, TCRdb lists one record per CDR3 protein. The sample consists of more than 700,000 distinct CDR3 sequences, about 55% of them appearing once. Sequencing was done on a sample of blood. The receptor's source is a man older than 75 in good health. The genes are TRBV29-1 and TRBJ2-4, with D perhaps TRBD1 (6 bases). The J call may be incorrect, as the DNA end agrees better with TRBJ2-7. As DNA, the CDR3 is TGCAGCGCCCTAGCAAATAGACAGGCAGCCTACGAGCAGTACTTC. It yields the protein CSALANRQAAYEQYF.